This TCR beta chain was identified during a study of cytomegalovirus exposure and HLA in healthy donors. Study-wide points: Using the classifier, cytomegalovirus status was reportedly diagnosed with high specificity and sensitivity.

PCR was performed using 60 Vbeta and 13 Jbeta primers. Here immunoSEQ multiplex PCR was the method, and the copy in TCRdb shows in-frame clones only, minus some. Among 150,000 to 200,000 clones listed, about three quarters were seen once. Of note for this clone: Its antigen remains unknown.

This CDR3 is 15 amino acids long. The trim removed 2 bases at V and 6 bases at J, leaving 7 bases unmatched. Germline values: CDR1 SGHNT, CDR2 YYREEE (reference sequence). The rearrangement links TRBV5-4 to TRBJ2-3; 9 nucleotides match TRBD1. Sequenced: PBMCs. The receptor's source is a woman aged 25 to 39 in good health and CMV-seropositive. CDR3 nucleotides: TGTGCCAGCAGCTTAGGACAGGGGCAGACCGATACGCAGTATTTT. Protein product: CASSLGQGQTDTQYF.